This TCR beta chain appears in the sequencing data of a study of blood T cell repertoires in COVID-19. Study at large: The cDNA or gDNA used as material had been derived from T cells, B-cell-depleted T cells, or PBMCs.

Per the study methods: Estimation of nucleated cell counts relied on the amplification of reference gene primers. Assay used: immunoSEQ multiplex PCR; TCRdb lists only in-frame clones, some missing. V, J and clone size reflect that table, while D and trimming were determined from the DNA. The sample shows just over 150,000 clones, roughly nine tenths of them seen only once. The CDR3 totals 16 residues. V lost 0 bases and J lost 1, with 13 bases in between. The germline V gene has CDR1 SGHKS and CDR2 YYEKEE (reference sequence). The V gene is TRBV5-5, the J gene TRBJ2-5; possibly TRBD1 for D (6 bases). The specimen sequenced was peripheral blood. The sequence was obtained from a woman between 65 and 79 years old with acute or convalescent COVID-19. The CDR3 spells CASSLVPGQFQETQYF. The CDR3 nucleotides are TGTGCCAGCAGCTTGGTTCCAGGACAGTTCCAAGAGACCCAGTACTTC.